This passage covers 22 T cell receptor beta chains from one sample sequenced in a study of T cell repertoires in cytomegalovirus infection. These receptors lack a known antigen. MiXCR, run by TCRdb on the reads, gives a single entry per CDR3 protein. The data contain roughly 340,000 distinct CDR3 sequences, about 28% of them singletons. The sequenced sample was cultured PBMCs, obtained from culture after CMV antigen stimulation. Source of these receptors: a human donor in good health (CMV status not recorded). Some clones in this sample may be carry-over from other donors' samples.

The chain employs TRBV28 and TRBJ2-1, with a possible D match to TRBD2 (5 bases). V gave up 6 bases and J gave up 5 bases, with 17 bases separating them. CDR3 length: 15 amino acids. Germline CDR1 and CDR2: MDHEN and SYDVKM. The CDR3 DNA is TGTGCCAGCAGACCGTCTGCGGGCTACGACAATGAGCAGTTCTTC. It codes for CASRPSAGYDNEQFF. The whole variable domain, filled in from reference TRBV28 and TRBJ2-1, reads DVKVTQSSRYLVKRTGEKVFLECVQDMDHENMFWYRQDPGLGLRLIYFSYDVKMKEKGDIPEGYSVSREKKERFSLILESASTNQTSMYLCASRPSAGYDNEQFFGPGTRLTVL.

The chain recombines TRBV5-5 with TRBJ1-5; D is uncertain. The germline V and J ends were trimmed by 1 base and 3 bases, with 11 bases remaining between them. This CDR3 has 15 residues. In germline, CDR1 is SGHKS, CDR2 YYEKEE (reference sequence). The DNA of the CDR3 is TGTGCCAGCAGCTTGCTAACGGGCTTCAATCAGCCCCAGCATTTT. Its translation is CASSLLTGFNQPQHF.

The J gene is TRBJ2-3, the V gene TRBV20-1, with 7 bases aligning to TRBD2. Per germline, CDR1 DFQATT and CDR2 SNEGSKA (reference sequence). This CDR3 comprises 13 residues. With 6 bases clipped from V and 5 bases from J, the junction kept 8 bases outside the gene matches. CDR3 protein: CSANGWEGDTQYF. In nucleotides, the CDR3 is TGCAGTGCAAACGGTTGGGAGGGAGATACGCAGTATTTT.

This clonotype was observed a handful of times. The chain combines TRBV2 with TRBJ2-1, with D perhaps TRBD1 (5 bases). The CDR3 has 14 residues. From germline, CDR1 is SNHLY and CDR2 FYNNEI. With 4 bases removed from V and 5 bases from J, the gap between germline ends came to 12 bases. The CDR3: CASSGTRADNEQFF. The CDR3 nucleotides read TGTGCCAGCAGTGGGACCAGGGCAGACAATGAGCAGTTCTTC.

This clonotype has at least ten counts. The junction departs from the called germline gene at one end, perhaps through a read error. The rearrangement joins TRBV7-7 to TRBJ1-1, with a tentative D call TRBD1 (6 bases). Germline loops: CDR1 SSHAT, CDR2 FNYEAQ (reference sequence). The CDR3 contains 13 residues. CDR3 residues: CASSLKQGTEAFF. CDR3 nucleotide sequence: TGTGCTAGCAGCTTAAAACAGGGCACTGAAGCTTTCTTT.

The table lists this clonotype with a few counts. The chain employs TRBV19 and TRBJ2-2; D perhaps matches TRBD1 (5 bases). CDR1 and CDR2 (germline): LNHDA, SQIVND (reference sequence). The V end lost 5 bases, the J end lost 6 bases, and 10 bases lay between the germline ends. There are 13 residues in the CDR3. The CDR3 DNA sequence: TGTGCCAGTAGTTGGGGCCCAGCCGGGGAGCTGTTTTTT. It is translated as CASSWGPAGELFF.

This clonotype has a handful of counts. V and J are TRBV7-3 and TRBJ2-5; tentative D call: TRBD2 (7 bases). Trimming pared 3 bases from V and 1 base from J, leaving 12 bases between. The CDR3 covers 15 residues. The germline gives CDR1 SGHTA, CDR2 FQGTGA. CDR3 in amino acids: CASSLGGGLQETQYF. The DNA for the CDR3 is TGTGCCAGCAGCTTGGGAGGGGGACTCCAAGAGACCCAGTACTTC.

This clonotype was found a few times. The rearrangement links TRBV28 to TRBJ2-5; 11 bases align to TRBD2. Germline loops: CDR1 MDHEN, CDR2 SYDVKM. The J segment lost 2 bases and the V segment lost 3 bases, leaving 8 bases of the junction unmatched. The CDR3 covers 17 residues. In nucleotides, the CDR3 is TGTGCCAGCAGTTTTAGTCGCCTAGCGGGAGGTCAAGAGACCCAGTACTTC. Translating it yields CASSFSRLAGGQETQYF.

The sample holds a few counts of this clonotype. V usage is TRBV4-1 and J usage is TRBJ2-7; the match to TRBD2 covers 10 bases. V gave up 3 bases and J gave up 3 bases; unmatched junction bases: 5. The CDR3 covers 15 residues. Germline lookup yields CDR1 MGHRA and CDR2 YSYEKL. The CDR3 sequence: CASSHPAGGLYEQYF. The CDR3 DNA reads as TGCGCCAGCAGCCACCCAGCGGGGGGGCTCTACGAGCAGTACTTC.

This clonotype came up a few times. The chain joins TRBV15 to TRBJ2-7; tentatively, D is TRBD1 or TRBD2 (6 bases each). The ends were cut back, 0 bases at V and 6 bases at J, with 12 bases in the middle. Germline V gene lookup returns CDR1 LNHNV and CDR2 YYDKDF (reference sequence). The CDR3 is 14 amino acids. The CDR3 is CATSRDPGAGEQYF. DNA of the CDR3: TGTGCCACCAGCAGAGATCCGGGGGCTGGCGAGCAGTACTTC.

This clonotype was seen a handful of times. CDR3 bases: TGCGCCAGCAGCCAAGGAGTAGGGCATGGCTACACCTTC. This sequence encodes CASSQGVGHGYTF. The V gene is TRBV4-1, the J gene TRBJ1-2; the D is unclear. The CDR3 sequence is 13 residues long. CDR1 is MGHRA and CDR2 is YSYEKL in the germline V gene. V was clipped by 1 base and J by 6 bases, with 9 bases between them.

V usage is TRBV12-3 or TRBV12-4 and J usage is TRBJ2-2, with unresolved D. This CDR3 is built from 13 residues. Between the trimmed V and J ends, which lost 2 bases and 6 bases, there was a span of 7 bases. DNA of the CDR3: TGTGCCAGCAGTTTAAGTGGTTCCGGGGAGCTGTTTTTT. Translation: CASSLSGSGELFF.

The V gene is TRBV12-3 or TRBV12-4, the J gene TRBJ2-7; the D gene is possibly TRBD2 (5 bases). The CDR3 extends over 13 amino acids. The ends were cut back, 3 bases at V and 4 bases at J, with 10 bases in the middle. The CDR3 spells CASSFPGSYEQYF. The CDR3 nucleotides read TGTGCCAGCAGTTTCCCTGGGAGTTACGAGCAGTACTTC.

This clonotype was detected ten times or more. The V and J genes are TRBV11-1 and TRBJ1-1; D unclear. V was clipped by 5 bases and J by 1 base, with 11 bases between them. Germline loops: CDR1 SGHAT, CDR2 FQDESV (reference sequence). This CDR3 contains 14 residues. The CDR3 DNA follows: TGTGCCAGCAGCCTAAGACGGCAGAACACTGAAGCTTTCTTT. This encodes CASSLRRQNTEAFF.

Comments on this clonotype: The junction departs from the called germline gene at one end, perhaps through a read error. The V gene is TRBV7-8, the J gene TRBJ2-4; possibly TRBD2 for D (6 bases). The CDR3 loop spans 14 amino acids. CDR1 and CDR2 from the germline V gene are SGHVS and FQNEAQ. CDR3 loop: CPSSLLRTTDIQYF. The CDR3 bases are TGTCCCAGCAGCTTATTAAGGACTACTGACATTCAGTACTTC.

At least ten counts were recorded for this clonotype. The chain has TRBV7-2 and TRBJ1-6; the D gene is possibly TRBD1 (5 bases). The length of the CDR3 is 15 residues. The V and J ends lost 5 bases and 9 bases respectively, with 17 bases between them. From germline, CDR1 is SGHTA and CDR2 FQGNSA. For the CDR3, the DNA is TGTGCCAGCAGCGCTACGGGGGGGGAGTCTTCACCCCTCCACTTT. Its protein is CASSATGGESSPLHF.

This clonotype was observed a few times. This chain uses TRBV19 with TRBJ1-1; 7 bases agree with TRBD1. In germline, CDR1 is LNHDA, CDR2 SQIVND (reference sequence). The length of the CDR3 is 17 residues. V lost 5 bases to trimming and J lost 0 bases; unmatched junction nucleotides: 12. The CDR3 sequence is CASSPRQGEVMNTEAFF. DNA for the CDR3: TGTGCCAGTAGTCCTCGACAGGGCGAGGTCATGAACACTGAAGCTTTCTTT.

In this sample, this clonotype turned up once. This chain joins TRBV20-1 and TRBJ2-5, with D perhaps matching TRBD1 (5 bases). The CDR3 covers 13 residues. Germline values: CDR1 DFQATT, CDR2 SNEGSKA (reference sequence). With 4 bases removed from V and 2 bases from J, the gap between germline ends came to 11 bases. The CDR3 sequence: CSATIAGQETQYF. CDR3 nucleotide sequence: TGCAGTGCTACCATAGCAGGGCAAGAGACCCAGTACTTC.

This clonotype was recorded many times. The V and J genes are TRBV2 and TRBJ1-6; D is undetermined. The CDR3 contains 15 residues. The V end lost 1 base, the J end lost 9 bases, and 13 bases lay between the germline ends. Per germline, CDR1 SNHLY and CDR2 FYNNEI. The CDR3: CASSEEAGRSSPLHF. CDR3 sequence (DNA): TGTGCCAGCAGTGAAGAGGCCGGCCGTTCTTCACCCCTCCACTTT.

J is TRBJ1-2 and V is TRBV4-1; 10 bases are a match to TRBD1. Germline CDR1 reads MGHRA; CDR2 reads YSYEKL. J lost 8 bases, V lost 6 bases, and 18 bases had no gene match. This CDR3 has 17 residues. This CDR3 reads CASRQDRGDGSFRGYTF. The CDR3 nucleotides are TGCGCCAGCAGACAGGACAGGGGGGACGGATCGTTCAGAGGCTACACCTTC.

The gene calls are TRBV7-2 and TRBJ2-5; D is ambiguous. This CDR3 has 14 residues. The V end lost 4 bases, the J end lost 5 bases, and 14 bases lay between the germline ends. Germline V gene sequence: CDR1 SGHTA, CDR2 FQGNSA. The CDR3 DNA sequence: TGTGCCAGCAGCTCCCCACGCCGGGCGGAGACCCAGTACTTC. It encodes CASSSPRRAETQYF.

The CDR3 is CASSKGLAGVEQFF. Here the CDR3 DNA reads TGTGCCAGCAGTAAGGGACTAGCGGGAGTAGAGCAGTTCTTC. The chain couples TRBV27 to TRBJ2-1; 14 bases map to TRBD2. Germline loops: CDR1 MNHEY, CDR2 SMNVEV (reference sequence). The V gene end was trimmed by 5 bases and the J gene end by 10 bases; junction bases not matched to a gene: 4. The CDR3 extends over 14 amino acids.